This passage covers 12 T cell receptor beta chains from one sample sequenced in a study of cytotoxic CD8 clonotypes in ibrutinib-treated CLL (dated by TCRdb to about 2021). Receptor amplification or capture employed the immunoSEQ multiplex PCR assay. The source is immuneACCESS, and TCRdb retained only in-frame sequences with V and J called. Part of the clones is not carried over; for the studies checked, unresolved V genes explain less than half of this, and the remainder is unexplained. The sample yields about 310,000 clones; approximately 80% were counted once. Clones ranked in the top ten supply over 5% of the sample. Sequences were derived from PBMCs, sampled before ibrutinib treatment. The receptor set was obtained from a human donor with chronic lymphocytic leukemia.

This clone was seen a handful of times. The rearrangement uses TRBV5-1 and TRBJ2-7, with D perhaps TRBD1 (5 bases). Germline assignment: CDR1 SGHRS and CDR2 YFSETQ. The CDR3 runs to 15 residues. Trimming pared 3 bases from V and 2 bases from J, leaving 15 bases between. The DNA of the CDR3 is TGCGCCAGCAGCTCCCAGGCGCTAGGGGCCTACGAGCAGTACTTC. It translates to CASSSQALGAYEQYF.

This clone has only a few counts. J is TRBJ2-7 and V is TRBV4-1, with D possibly TRBD1 on 5 matching bases. The V gene's germline CDR1 is MGHRA and CDR2 YSYEKL. V was cut by 0 bases and J by 3 bases, with 15 bases left in between. The CDR3 sequence is 16 residues long. The CDR3: CASSQDLRLGLYEQYF. For the CDR3, the DNA is TGCGCCAGCAGCCAAGATTTACGCCTGGGGCTCTACGAGCAGTACTTC.

This rearrangement joins TRBV6-5 to TRBJ2-2, with 7 nucleotides matching TRBD1. Germline-derived CDR1 and CDR2 are MNHEY and SVGAGI. V lost 7 bases, J lost 4 bases, and 6 bases stayed unmatched. CDR3 size: 14 residues. In DNA, the CDR3 is TGTGCCAGCACCACAGGGGTAACCACCGGGGAGCTGTTTTTT. It translates to CASTTGVTTGELFF.

The rearrangement links TRBV12-5 to TRBJ2-3; D is unresolved. CDR3 length equals 14 residues. Germline-derived CDR1 and CDR2 are LGHNT and FRNRAP. Between the trimmed V and J ends, which lost 8 bases and 0 bases, there was a span of 12 bases. The CDR3 loop is CASQWSTSTDTQYF. Here the CDR3 DNA reads TGTGCTAGTCAGTGGAGTACTAGCACAGATACGCAGTATTTT.

The gene calls are TRBV11-2 and TRBJ2-7; 7 nucleotides line up with TRBD2. The V and J ends lost 5 bases and 9 bases, in that order; junction bases with no gene match: 7. Germline V gene data show CDR1 as SGHAT and CDR2 as FQNNGV. The CDR3 has 12 amino acids. The CDR3 region is CASSPPSGVQYF. In DNA, the CDR3 is TGTGCCAGCAGCCCCCCTAGCGGTGTGCAGTACTTC.

The rearrangement joins TRBV18 to TRBJ1-1, with D perhaps TRBD1 (6 bases). Germline-derived CDR1 and CDR2 are KGHSH and LQKENI. Trimming left V 0 bases short and J 2 bases short, with 10 bases between. CDR3 length: 15 amino acids. The CDR3 nucleotides are TGTGCCAGCTCACCACCGAACAGGGCCAACACTGAAGCTTTCTTT. This translates into CASSPPNRANTEAFF.

This chain joins TRBV7-2 and TRBJ2-5; D possibly corresponds to TRBD1 (6 bases). The CDR3 covers 16 residues. Trimming removed 5 bases from V and 1 base from J, with 17 bases in between. The germline V gene encodes CDR1 SGHTA and CDR2 FQGNSA. CDR3 sequence reads: CASSLSVGASQETQYF. The CDR3, as DNA: TGTGCCAGCAGCCTATCTGTGGGGGCCTCCCAAGAGACCCAGTACTTC.

Only one count was recorded for this clone. V is TRBV18 and J is TRBJ2-5; tentatively, D is TRBD2 (6 bases). V was trimmed by 0 bases and J by 5 bases, leaving 10 bases between them. The CDR3 has 14 residues. Germline V gene data show CDR1 as KGHSH and CDR2 as LQKENI. CDR3 coding DNA: TGTGCCAGCTCACCACCGGGACTTGGGGAGACCCAGTACTTC. Translating it yields CASSPPGLGETQYF.

This clone appeared once. The rearrangement links TRBV27 to TRBJ2-7; TRBD1 aligns across 7 bases. In germline, CDR1 is MNHEY, CDR2 SMNVEV (reference sequence). V shed 1 base, J shed 7 bases, and the junction held 13 bases outside the gene matches. The length of the CDR3 is 16 residues. The CDR3: CASSLLPPGGGREQYF. The CDR3 coding sequence is TGTGCCAGCAGTTTATTGCCCCCAGGGGGTGGTCGGGAGCAGTACTTC.

The chain recombines TRBV7-2 with TRBJ2-1, with D perhaps TRBD2 (6 bases). Germline CDR1 SGHTA, CDR2 FQGNSA. This CDR3 has 13 amino acids. Trimming left V 5 bases short and J 6 bases short, with 11 bases between. The CDR3, as DNA: TGTGCCAGCAGCCAGACTAGGGTCAATGAGCAGTTCTTC. Encoded protein: CASSQTRVNEQFF.

This clone was detected once. J is TRBJ2-3 and V is TRBV5-4, with D unclear. CDR3 length: 12 amino acids. CDR1 is SGHNT and CDR2 is YYREEE in the germline V gene (reference sequence). Between the trimmed V and J ends, which lost 1 base and 2 bases, there was a span of 2 bases. The CDR3 bases are TGTGCCAGCAGCTTGTTCACAGATACGCAGTATTTT. Protein: CASSLFTDTQYF. The full variable domain, with the rest looked up from reference TRBV5-4 and TRBJ2-3, is ETGVTQSPTHLIKTRGQQVTLRCSSQSGHNTVSWYQQALGQGPQFIFQYYREEENGRGNFPPRFSGLQFPNYSSELNVNALELDDSALYLCASSLFTDTQYFGPGTRLTVL.

The chain employs TRBV19 and TRBJ2-2; TRBD2 aligns across 10 bases. V trimming: 2 bases; J trimming: 7 bases; junction bases outside the gene matches: 7. The CDR3 contains 16 residues. CDR1 LNHDA and CDR2 SQIVND come from the germline V gene (reference sequence). This chain's CDR3 is CASSINRRTSGGELFF. CDR3 DNA: TGTGCCAGTAGTATAAACCGGAGGACTAGCGGCGGGGAGCTGTTTTTT.